A selection of T cell receptor beta chains follows, all from one sample in a study of blood T cell repertoires in COVID-19. Sequencing was performed with immunoSEQ multiplex PCR; in TCRdb, only in-frame clones are kept and a portion is missing. The sample lists 380,000 or so clones; 88% were seen once. Material for sequencing was PBMCs or T cells enriched from blood (not recorded which). All receptors derive from a woman in her twenties or thirties with acute COVID-19. Each CDR3 is given with its conserved first and last residue. D genes are given only for firm matches. Part of the rows lack a size; the others show once, few, many or a class for expanded clones.

j_call | v_call | d_call | clone_size | cdr3_length | cdr3_aa | cdr3_nt
TRBJ1-1 | TRBV7-2 | TRBD1 | - | 14 | CASSVRGPRYEAFF | TGTGCCAGCAGCGTGAGGGGGCCGCGATATGAAGCTTTCTTT
TRBJ1-4 | TRBV30 | - | - | 15 | CAWRDPRGTNEKLFF | TGTGCCTGGAGAGACCCGAGGGGGACTAATGAAAAACTGTTTTTT
TRBJ2-1 | TRBV5-1 | TRBD2 | - | 17 | CASSLTTLAGANNEQFF | TGCGCCAGCAGCTTGACCACTTTAGCGGGGGCCAACAATGAGCAGTTCTTC
TRBJ2-1 | TRBV7-9 | - | - | 14 | CASSLQEDYNEQFF | TGTGCCAGCAGCTTGCAGGAAGATTACAATGAGCAGTTCTTC
TRBJ1-1 | TRBV5-8 | - | few | 15 | CASSLARGANTEAFF | TGTGCCAGCAGCTTGGCCCGGGGGGCGAACACTGAAGCTTTCTTT
TRBJ2-6 | TRBV29-1 | TRBD1 | few | 16 | CSAEGQSDSGANVLTF | TGCAGCGCTGAGGGACAGTCCGACTCTGGGGCCAACGTCCTGACTTTC
TRBJ1-2 | TRBV25-1 | TRBD1 | - | 14 | CASSDGTGGYGYTF | TGTGCCAGCAGTGACGGGACAGGGGGATATGGCTACACCTTC
TRBJ2-1 | TRBV19 | TRBD2 | - | 17 | CASSTWSSGGTYNEQFF | TGTGCCAGTAGTACCTGGTCTAGCGGGGGGACCTACAATGAGCAGTTCTTC
TRBJ1-1 | TRBV10-3 | TRBD1 | - | 17 | CAISESETGVRDTEAFF | TGTGCCATCAGTGAGTCAGAGACAGGGGTTCGGGACACTGAAGCTTTCTTT
TRBJ2-2 | TRBV10-2 | TRBD1 | - | 14 | CASSGQGAVGELFF | TGCGCCAGCAGCGGACAGGGGGCTGTCGGGGAGCTGTTTTTT
TRBJ2-1 | TRBV10-3 | TRBD1 | - | 16 | CAISEGQVFNYNEQFF | TGTGCCATCAGCGAAGGACAGGTTTTTAACTACAATGAGCAGTTCTTC
TRBJ1-6 | TRBV2 | - | - | 16 | CASSPFVNRVSSPLHF | TGTGCCAGCAGTCCCTTTGTAAACAGGGTATCATCACCCCTCCACTTT
TRBJ1-4 | TRBV4-1 | - | - | 20 | CASSQDLKTPGRIWDEKLFF | TGCGCCAGCAGCCAAGATTTAAAGACTCCCGGGAGGATTTGGGATGAAAAACTGTTTTTT
TRBJ2-7 | TRBV23-1 | TRBD2 | - | 15 | CASSQSTSGGVEQYF | TGCGCCAGCAGTCAATCGACTAGCGGGGGGGTGGAGCAGTACTTC
TRBJ2-2 | TRBV27 | TRBD2 | - | 16 | CASSRLAGANTGELFF | TGTGCCAGCAGTCGCCTAGCGGGGGCGAACACCGGGGAGCTGTTTTTT
TRBJ1-5 | TRBV9 | - | - | 15 | CASSVGGGVGQPQHF | TGTGCCAGCAGCGTAGGGGGAGGGGTCGGCCAGCCCCAGCATTTT
TRBJ1-4 | TRBV12-3/TRBV12-4 | - | - | 11 | CASSLTGKLFF | TGTGCCAGCAGTTTAACAGGAAAGCTGTTTTTT